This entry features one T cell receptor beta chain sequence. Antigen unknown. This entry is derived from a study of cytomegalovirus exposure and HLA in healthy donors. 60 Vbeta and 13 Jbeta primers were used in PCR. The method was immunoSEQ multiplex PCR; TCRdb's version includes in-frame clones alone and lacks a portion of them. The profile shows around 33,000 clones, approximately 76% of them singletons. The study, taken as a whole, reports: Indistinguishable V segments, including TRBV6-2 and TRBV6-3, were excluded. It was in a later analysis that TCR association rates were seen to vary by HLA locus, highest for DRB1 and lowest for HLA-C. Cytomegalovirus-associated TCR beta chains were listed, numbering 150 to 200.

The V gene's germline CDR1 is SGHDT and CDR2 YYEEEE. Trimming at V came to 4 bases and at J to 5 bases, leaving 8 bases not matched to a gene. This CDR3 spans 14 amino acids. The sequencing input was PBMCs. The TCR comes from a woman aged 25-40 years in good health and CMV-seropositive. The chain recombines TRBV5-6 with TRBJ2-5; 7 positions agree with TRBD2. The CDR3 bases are TGTGCCAGCAGCATGGGACTACCGGAGGAGACCCAGTACTTC. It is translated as CASSMGLPEETQYF.